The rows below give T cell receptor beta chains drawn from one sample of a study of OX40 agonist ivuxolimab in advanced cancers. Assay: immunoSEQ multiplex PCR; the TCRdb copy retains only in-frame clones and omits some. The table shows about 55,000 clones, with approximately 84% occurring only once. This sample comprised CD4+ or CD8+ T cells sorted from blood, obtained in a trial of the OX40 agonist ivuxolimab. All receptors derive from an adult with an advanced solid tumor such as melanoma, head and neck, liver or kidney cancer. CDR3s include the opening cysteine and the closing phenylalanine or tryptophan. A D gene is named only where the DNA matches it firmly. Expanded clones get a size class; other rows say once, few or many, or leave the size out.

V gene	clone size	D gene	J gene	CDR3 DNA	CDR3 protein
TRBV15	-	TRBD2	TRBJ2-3	TGTGCCACCAGCAGGCCTGCGGGAGAAACTGGTACGCAGTATTTT	CATSRPAGETGTQYF
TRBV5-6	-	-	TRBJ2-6	TGTGCCAGCAGCTTTCAGAGCTCTGGGGCCAACGTCCTGACTTTC	CASSFQSSGANVLTF
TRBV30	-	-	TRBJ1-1	TGTGCCTGGAGTAGCCGCCGCCAGGGGATGAACACTGAAGCTTTCTTT	CAWSSRRQGMNTEAFF
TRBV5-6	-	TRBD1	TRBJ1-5	TGTGCCAGCAGCTCCTGGGGGCAGGGGGCCGCTCAGCCCCAGCATTTT	CASSSWGQGAAQPQHF
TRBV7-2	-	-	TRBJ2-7	TGTGCCAGCAGCTTAGGCAGGTCCTACGAGCAGTACTTC	CASSLGRSYEQYF
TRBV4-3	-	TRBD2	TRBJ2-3	TGCGCCAGCAGCCAAACGGGAGGTTTAACAGATACGCAGTATTTT	CASSQTGGLTDTQYF
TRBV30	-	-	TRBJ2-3	TGTGCCTGGAGTGATGACAGTCAACTACCCCCGCAGTATTTT	CAWSDDSQLPPQYF
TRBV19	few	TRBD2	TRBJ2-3	TGTGCCAGTAGTTCTTGGCCGGGACTAGCGGAGCGACGCACAGATACGCAGTATTTT	CASSSWPGLAERRTDTQYF
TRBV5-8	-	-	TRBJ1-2	-	CASSLVGTGTVGGHTF
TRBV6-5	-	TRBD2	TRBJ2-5	TGTGCCAGCAGTCGAGCGGGAGGACAAGAGACCCAGTACTTC	CASSRAGGQETQYF
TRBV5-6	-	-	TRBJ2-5	TGTGCCAGCAGCTTGGCGGGTCCCGTCGCCCAAGAGACCCAGTACTTC	CASSLAGPVAQETQYF
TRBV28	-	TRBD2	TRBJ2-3	TGTGCCAGCAATATAGCGGGAGGGCCCTCTCCGACAGATACGCAGTATTTT	CASNIAGGPSPTDTQYF
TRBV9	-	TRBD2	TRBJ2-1	TGTGCCAGCAGCGTAGAGGCGGGAGGGCCCACCTACAATGAGCAGTTCTTC	CASSVEAGGPTYNEQFF
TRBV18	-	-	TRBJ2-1	TGTGCCAGCTCACCGGCCACCGGGCGAGGTGAGCAGTTCTTC	CASSPATGRGEQFF
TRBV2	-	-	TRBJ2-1	TGTGCCAGCAGTGGAGGGGCAGGGGCCTACAATGAGCAGTTCTTC	CASSGGAGAYNEQFF
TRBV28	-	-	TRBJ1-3	TGTGCCAGCAGTTTATGGGCAGGGGCTGGAAACACCATATATTTT	CASSLWAGAGNTIYF
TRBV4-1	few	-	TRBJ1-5	TGCGCCAGCAGCCAAGAAAGGAGTGTCCGCAATCAGCCCCAGCATTTT	CASSQERSVRNQPQHF
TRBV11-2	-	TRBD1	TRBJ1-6	TGTGCCAGCAGCGTACTACAGGGGGCAGGGAATTCACCCCTCCACTTT	CASSVLQGAGNSPLHF
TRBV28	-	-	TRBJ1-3	TGTGCCAGCAGTTTCTCACAGGGTAATGGAAACACCATATATTTT	CASSFSQGNGNTIYF
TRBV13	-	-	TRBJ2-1	TGTGCCAGCAGCTCGGTAGGGTCCCGGGTGATCAATGAGCAGTTCTTC	CASSSVGSRVINEQFF
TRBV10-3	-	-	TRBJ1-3	TGTGCCATCAGTGAGTTCGGGGGAAACTCTGGAAACACCATATATTTT	CAISEFGGNSGNTIYF
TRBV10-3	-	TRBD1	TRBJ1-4	TGTGCCATCAGTGCCGGACAGGGGGATGAAAAACTGTTTTTT	CAISAGQGDEKLFF
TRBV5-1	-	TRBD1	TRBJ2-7	TGCGCCAGCAGCTCTACAGGGGGCTACGAGCAGTACTTC	CASSSTGGYEQYF
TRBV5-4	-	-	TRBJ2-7	TGTGCCAGCAGCTCACGGGACTCCAGCTACGAGCAGTACTTC	CASSSRDSSYEQYF
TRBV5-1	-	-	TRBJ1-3	TGCGCCAGCACCGGGGCTTCGGGAGGCTCTGGAAACACCATATATTTT	CASTGASGGSGNTIYF